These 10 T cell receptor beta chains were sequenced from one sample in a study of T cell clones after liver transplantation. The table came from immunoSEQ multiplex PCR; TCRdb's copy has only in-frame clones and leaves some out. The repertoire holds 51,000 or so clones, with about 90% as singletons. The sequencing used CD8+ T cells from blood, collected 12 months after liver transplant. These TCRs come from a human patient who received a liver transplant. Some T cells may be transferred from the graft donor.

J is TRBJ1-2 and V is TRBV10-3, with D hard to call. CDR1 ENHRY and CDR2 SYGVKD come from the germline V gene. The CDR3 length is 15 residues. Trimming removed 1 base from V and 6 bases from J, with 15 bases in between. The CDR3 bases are TGTGCCATCAGTGAGTTATCCCCTCGTTGGGATGGCTACACCTTC. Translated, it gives CAISELSPRWDGYTF.

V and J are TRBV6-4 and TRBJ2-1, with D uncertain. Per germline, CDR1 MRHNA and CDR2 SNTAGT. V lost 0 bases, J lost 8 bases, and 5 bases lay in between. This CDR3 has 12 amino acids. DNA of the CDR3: TGTGCCAGCAGTGACTCGGGTGATGAGCAGTTCTTC. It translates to CASSDSGDEQFF.

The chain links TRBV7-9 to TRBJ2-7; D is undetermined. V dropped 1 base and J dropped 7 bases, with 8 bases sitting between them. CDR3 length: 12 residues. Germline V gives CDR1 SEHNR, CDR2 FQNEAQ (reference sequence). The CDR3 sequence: CASSLERQEQYF. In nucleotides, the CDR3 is TGTGCCAGCAGCTTAGAACGGCAGGAGCAGTACTTC.

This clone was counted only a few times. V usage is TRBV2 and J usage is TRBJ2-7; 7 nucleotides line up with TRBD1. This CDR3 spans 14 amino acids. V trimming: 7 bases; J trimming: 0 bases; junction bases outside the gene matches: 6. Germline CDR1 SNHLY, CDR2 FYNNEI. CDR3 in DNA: TGTGCCAGCACCGGGACAGTCCTCTCCTACGAGCAGTACTTC. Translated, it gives CASTGTVLSYEQYF.

The CDR3 spells CASSLGMAGRNEQYF. CDR3 DNA: TGTGCCAGCAGCTTGGGTATGGCAGGGCGGAACGAGCAGTACTTC. The chain employs TRBV5-6 and TRBJ2-7; D may be TRBD1 (5 bases). Deletions cut 0 bases from V and 5 bases from J, with 15 bases between. CDR3 size: 15 residues. The V gene's germline CDR1 is SGHDT and CDR2 YYEEEE.

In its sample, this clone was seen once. This chain's CDR3 is CASRPQERTNEKLFF. CDR3 DNA: TGCGCCAGCAGGCCACAGGAGCGGACTAATGAAAAACTGTTTTTT. V gene TRBV5-1 combines with J gene TRBJ1-4; possibly TRBD1 for D (5 bases). The CDR3 covers 15 residues. Trimming removed 5 bases at V and 2 bases at J, with 13 bases between. Germline assignment: CDR1 SGHRS and CDR2 YFSETQ. The full variable domain, completed using reference TRBV5-1 and TRBJ1-4, is KAGVTQTPRYLIKTRGQQVTLSCSPISGHRSVSWYQQTPGQGLQFLFEYFSETQRNKGNFPGRFSGRQFSNSRSEMNVSTLELGDSALYLCASRPQERTNEKLFFGSGTQLSVL.

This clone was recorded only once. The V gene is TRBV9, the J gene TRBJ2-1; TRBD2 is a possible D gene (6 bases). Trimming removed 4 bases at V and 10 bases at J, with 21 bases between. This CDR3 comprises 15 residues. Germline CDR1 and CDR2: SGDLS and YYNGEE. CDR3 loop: CASSPGRDSKLEQFF. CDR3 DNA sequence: TGTGCCAGCAGCCCCGGTCGGGACTCAAAACTCGAGCAGTTCTTC.

Here the CDR3 reads CASSNRRTGGDTEAFF. CDR3 nucleotides: TGTGCCAGTAGTAACCGCCGGACAGGGGGAGACACTGAAGCTTTCTTT. This chain connects TRBV19 to TRBJ1-1; 10 bases map to TRBD1. Germline V gives CDR1 LNHDA, CDR2 SQIVND (reference sequence). The CDR3 extends over 16 amino acids. Trimming cost V 4 bases and J 3 bases; bases outside gene matches: 8.

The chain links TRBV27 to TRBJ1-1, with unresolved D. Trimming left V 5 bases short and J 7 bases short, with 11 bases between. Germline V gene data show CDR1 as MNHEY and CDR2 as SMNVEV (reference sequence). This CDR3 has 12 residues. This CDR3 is CASSPPSSEAFF. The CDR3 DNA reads TGTGCCAGCAGTCCACCTTCTAGTGAAGCTTTCTTT.

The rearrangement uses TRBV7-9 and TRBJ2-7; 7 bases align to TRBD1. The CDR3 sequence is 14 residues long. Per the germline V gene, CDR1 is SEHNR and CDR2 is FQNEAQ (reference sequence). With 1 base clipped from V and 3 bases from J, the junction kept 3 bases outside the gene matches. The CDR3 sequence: CASSLGAGGYEQYF. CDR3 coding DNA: TGTGCCAGCAGCTTAGGGGCAGGGGGCTACGAGCAGTACTTC.